A single sample gave rise to the 4 T cell receptor beta chains below, sequenced in a study of T-cell reconstitution after alpha-beta-depleted transplantation in children. A TCRbeta library incorporating unique molecular identifiers was prepared. TCRdb passed the PCR reads through MiXCR, listing each CDR3 protein once. This sample yields about 980,000 distinct CDR3 sequences, of which around 30% are seen a single time; roughly 27% belongs to the top ten. The material was PBMCs, mostly from graft donor cells, obtained 360 days after TCRalphabeta/CD19-depleted stem cell transplant. Source of these receptors: a boy in the first two years of life who had a stem cell transplant for SCID, so the T cells may come from the graft donor.

The chain uses TRBV19 and TRBJ1-1, with no clear D. The CDR3 is 15 residues long. Trimming left V 5 bases short and J 8 bases short, with 21 bases between. Germline values: CDR1 LNHDA, CDR2 SQIVND (reference sequence). The CDR3 reads CASSPGRSGSKEAFF. The CDR3 DNA follows: TGTGCCAGTAGTCCCGGGCGCTCGGGATCCAAGGAAGCTTTCTTT. Variable domain in full (rest from reference TRBV19 and TRBJ1-1): DGGITQSPKYLFRKEGQNVTLSCEQNLNHDAMYWYRQDPGQGLRLIYYSQIVNDFQKGDIAEGYSVSREKKESFPLTVTSAQKNPTAFYLCASSPGRSGSKEAFFGQGTRLTVV.

This clonotype was recorded a few times. The J gene is TRBJ1-2, the V gene TRBV12-5; D is possibly TRBD1 (5 bases). V lost 0 bases, J lost 5 bases, and 25 bases lay in between. This CDR3 comprises 19 residues. Germline V gives CDR1 LGHNT, CDR2 FRNRAP. Written as DNA, the CDR3 is TGTGCTAGTGGTTTGGTACGGGGCCGACACTTGGTGGGGATATATGGCTACACCTTC. Residues: CASGLVRGRHLVGIYGYTF.

The table lists this clonotype with a few counts. The chain has TRBV6-2 or TRBV6-3 and TRBJ2-3, with a weak D call TRBD2 (5 bases). The CDR3 runs to 20 residues. The V gene's germline CDR1 is MNHEY and CDR2 SVGEGT. The V end lost 7 bases, the J end lost 1 base, and 30 bases lay between the germline ends. CDR3 sequence (DNA): TGTGCCAGCACCACATCCTTGGACCCCGAGCGGCTCGTCCGCACAGATACGCAGTATTTT. It translates to CASTTSLDPERLVRTDTQYF.

The chain couples TRBV7-6 to TRBJ2-1, with D maybe TRBD1 (6 bases). V gave up 5 bases and J gave up 2 bases, with 19 bases separating them. The germline V gene has CDR1 SGHVS and CDR2 FNYEAQ. CDR3 length equals 17 residues. CDR3 nucleotides: TGTGCCAGCAGCCTCCGACCAACAGGGCCGGCCTACAATGAGCAGTTCTTC. Translation gives CASSLRPTGPAYNEQFF. Together with reference TRBV7-6 and TRBJ2-1, the CDR3 gives the full variable domain: GAGVSQSPRYKVTKRGQDVALRCDPISGHVSLYWYRQALGQGPEFLTYFNYEAQQDKSGLPNDRFSAERPEGSISTLTIQRTEQRDSAMYRCASSLRPTGPAYNEQFFGPGTRLTVL.